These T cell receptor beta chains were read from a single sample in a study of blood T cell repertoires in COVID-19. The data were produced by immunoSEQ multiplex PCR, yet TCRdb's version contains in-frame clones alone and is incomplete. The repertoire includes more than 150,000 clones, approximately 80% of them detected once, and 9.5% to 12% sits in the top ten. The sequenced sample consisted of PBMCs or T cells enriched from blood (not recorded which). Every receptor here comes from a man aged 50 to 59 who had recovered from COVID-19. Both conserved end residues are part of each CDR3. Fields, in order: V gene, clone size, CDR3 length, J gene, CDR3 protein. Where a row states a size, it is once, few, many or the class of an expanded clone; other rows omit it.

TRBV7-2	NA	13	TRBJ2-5	CASSLMSRETQYF
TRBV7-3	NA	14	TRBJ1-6	CASSLTVTGSPLHF
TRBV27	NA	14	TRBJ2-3	CASSLSFGGDTQYF
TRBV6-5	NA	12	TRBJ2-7	CASSSETYEQYF
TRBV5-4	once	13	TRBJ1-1	CASSPAQGTEAFF
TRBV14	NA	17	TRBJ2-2	CASSQYLGRSYSGELFF
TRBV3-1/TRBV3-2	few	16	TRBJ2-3	CASSFRTPGGRDTQYF
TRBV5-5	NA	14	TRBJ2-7	CASSLRDTPYEQYF
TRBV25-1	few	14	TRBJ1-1	CASSGTGRNTEAFF
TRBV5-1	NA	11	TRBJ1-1	CASSLWPDTYF
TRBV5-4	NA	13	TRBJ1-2	CASSPPTGNGYTF
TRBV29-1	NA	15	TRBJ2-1	CSVESLAGDRNEQFF
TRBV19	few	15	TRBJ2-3	CASSRLGQGTDTQYF
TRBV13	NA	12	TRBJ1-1	CASSKQGTEAFF
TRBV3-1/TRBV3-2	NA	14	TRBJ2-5	CASSPDPRGETQYF
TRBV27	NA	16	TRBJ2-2	CASSPTGTGGTGELFF
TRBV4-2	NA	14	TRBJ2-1	CASSGPGGYNEQFF
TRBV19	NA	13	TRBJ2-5	CASSGGALETQYF
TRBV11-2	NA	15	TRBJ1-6	CASSHGQGASSPLHF
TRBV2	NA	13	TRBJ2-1	CASSDRDIHEQFF
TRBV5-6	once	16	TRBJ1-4	CASSVGVIRVDEKLFF
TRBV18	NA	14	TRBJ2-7	CASSPTALAYEQYF
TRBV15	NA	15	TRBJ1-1	CATSRAAGSDTEAFF
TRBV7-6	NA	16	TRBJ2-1	CASSSRLAGVALEQFF
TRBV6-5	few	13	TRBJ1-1	CASRGTANTEAFF
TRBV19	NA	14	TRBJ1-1	CASSPDTRNTEAFF
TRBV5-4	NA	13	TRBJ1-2	CASSLDWSGSYTF
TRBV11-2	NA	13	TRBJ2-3	CASSLAVTDTQYF
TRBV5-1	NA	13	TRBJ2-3	CASSETPGDTQYF
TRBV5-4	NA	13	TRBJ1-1	CASSVELDTEAFF
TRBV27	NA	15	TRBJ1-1	CASSSSQGAKPEAFF
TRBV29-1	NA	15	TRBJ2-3	CSVRTSGAWEDTQYF
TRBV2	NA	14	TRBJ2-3	CASSGGLSTDTQYF
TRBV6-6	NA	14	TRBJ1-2	CASSASEGVNGYTF
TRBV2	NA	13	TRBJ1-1	CASSKGGEAEAFF
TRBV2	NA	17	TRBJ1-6	CASSEVWTGVGFSPLHF
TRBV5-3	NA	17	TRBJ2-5	CARSPTSGGAGKETQYF
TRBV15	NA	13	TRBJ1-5	CATSRDGNQPQHF
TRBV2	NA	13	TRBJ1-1	CASSGTLNTEAFF
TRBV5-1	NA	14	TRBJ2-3	CASSLRGSADTQYF
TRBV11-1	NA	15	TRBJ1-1	CASSFSTAANTEAFF
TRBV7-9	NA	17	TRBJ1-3	CASSLAKWALSGNTIYF
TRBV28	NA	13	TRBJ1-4	CATRQGAVEKLFF
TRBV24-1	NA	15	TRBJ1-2	CATSDLRGGNYGYTF
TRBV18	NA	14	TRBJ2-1	CASSPPASGNEQFF
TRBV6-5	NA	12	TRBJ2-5	CASQGWQETQYF
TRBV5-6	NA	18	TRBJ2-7	CASSLVGTGGVGVREQYF
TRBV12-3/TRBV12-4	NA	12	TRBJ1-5	CASSLAGGPQHF